This TCR beta chain was identified during a study of OX40 agonist ivuxolimab in advanced cancers. Turning to the study itself: Patients undergoing dose escalation presented with hepatocellular carcinoma, melanoma, renal cell or head and neck cancer. Three patients got partial responses; one had hepatocellular carcinoma and two had cutaneous melanoma.

Worth noting for this clone: As yet, its antigen is unknown.

Here immunoSEQ multiplex PCR was the method, and the copy in TCRdb shows in-frame clones only, minus some. The repertoire holds 65,000 to 95,000 clones, with 83% as singletons. Blood was sampled at baseline, cycle 4 day 1, and cycle 7 day 1. Study-level points and caveats: By week 6 at 0.1 to 3.0 mg/kg, blood CD4+ and CD8+ T cells had expanded clonally.

CDR3 length equals 16 residues. The germline CDR1 and CDR2 sequences are MDHEN and SYDVKM. Trimming took 8 bases from V and 0 from J; bases not matched to a gene: 10. This specimen was CD4+ or CD8+ T cells sorted from blood, taken in a trial of the OX40 agonist ivuxolimab. The receptor comes from an adult with an advanced solid tumor such as melanoma, head and neck, liver or kidney cancer. V is TRBV28 and J is TRBJ1-5; 7 bases line up with TRBD1. DNA of the CDR3: TGTGCCAGCGTTTCTTCAGGGGGTTATAGCAATCAGCCCCAGCATTTT. Translation gives CASVSSGGYSNQPQHF.